This paragraph covers one TCR beta chain sequence. The source of the sample is a study of blood T cell repertoires in COVID-19. Study information: Sites in the United States, Italy and Spain provided acute and convalescent COVID-19 samples. PBMCs, B-cell-depleted T cells, or T cells provided the cDNA or gDNA that made up the material.

Original methodology: Estimation of nucleated cell counts relied on the amplification of reference gene primers. Generated by immunoSEQ multiplex PCR, the TCRdb table keeps only in-frame clones and is missing some. V and J calls and clone size are copied from that table; D and trimming were computed from the DNA. The sample contains 70,000 to 95,000 clones, roughly 79% of which appear only once. Germline V gene data show CDR1 as GTSNPN and CDR2 as SVGIG (reference sequence). This CDR3 is 12 amino acids long. V was trimmed by 2 bases and J by 4 bases, leaving 6 bases between them. The origin of this receptor is a human donor in a cohort sampled during active COVID-19. The sequenced sample was peripheral blood. The rearrangement joins TRBV30 to TRBJ1-5; D uncertain. The CDR3 nucleotides are TGTGCCTGGAGTAACGAGAATCAGCCCCAGCATTTT. Protein: CAWSNENQPQHF. The entire variable domain, with the rest obtained from reference TRBV30 and TRBJ1-5, is as follows: SQTIHQWPATLVQPVGSPLSLECTVEGTSNPNLYWYRQAAGRGLQLLFYSVGIGQISSEVPQNLSASRPQDRQFILSSKKLLLSDSGFYLCAWSNENQPQHFGDGTRLSIL.